The 17 T cell receptor beta chains presented below share a single source sample, sequenced in a study of T cells after yellow fever vaccination. In TCRdb, the 5' RACE reads were re-called with MiXCR into one record per CDR3 protein. The table has about 260,000 distinct CDR3 sequences, roughly 4.8% seen once; the top ten hold more than 3%. The specimen was CD4+ T cells sorted from PBMCs, collected on the day of the yellow fever booster vaccination. The receptors derive from a man younger than 30 who received the YFV17D yellow fever vaccine.

This clonotype has a handful of counts. The genes are TRBV18 and TRBJ1-1; perhaps TRBD1 as D (5 bases). Trimming cost V 3 bases and J 1 base, with 15 bases left between them. The CDR3 extends over 16 amino acids. Germline V gene sequence: CDR1 KGHSH, CDR2 LQKENI. The CDR3 nucleotides are TGTGCCAGCTCACCCCAGGGACGTTCGCGGAACACTGAAGCTTTCTTT. Its protein product is CASSPQGRSRNTEAFF.

This clonotype has just a few counts. The chain's CDR3 is CASSSTAPGTQYF. The CDR3 nucleotides are TGTGCCAGCAGCTCGACCGCCCCTGGGACCCAGTACTTC. The chain uses TRBV11-2 and TRBJ2-5; D unclear. CDR1 is SGHAT, CDR2 FQNNGV, per germline. The CDR3 is made up of 13 amino acids. V was cut by 4 bases and J by 7 bases, with 13 bases left in between.

In its sample, this clonotype was seen a few times. The V call is TRBV11-2, the J call TRBJ2-2; D assignment may be TRBD1 or TRBD2 (5 bases each). Trimming removed 11 bases at V and 2 bases at J, with 21 bases between. This CDR3 spans 16 amino acids. Germline loops: CDR1 SGHAT, CDR2 FQNNGV. Here the CDR3 DNA reads TGTGCCGCCAAAACCAGAGGGACCTTAAACACCGGGGAGCTGTTTTTT. Protein product: CAAKTRGTLNTGELFF.

This clonotype was seen a few times. V usage is TRBV4-3 and J usage is TRBJ2-4; 10 bases line up with TRBD1. Unmatched junction bases numbered 8, after V lost 4 bases and J lost 2 bases. CDR3 length: 17 residues. The V gene's germline CDR1 is LGHNA and CDR2 YSLEER. CDR3 DNA sequence: TGCGCCAGCAGCCCCGAGACAGGGGGCAGGTCCAAAAACATTCAGTACTTC. Residues: CASSPETGGRSKNIQYF.

This clonotype was counted between two and nine times. The DNA of the CDR3 is TGTGCCAGCAGCAGTCGACAGGGGAGAAACTCCTACAATGAGCAGTTCTTC. Translation: CASSSRQGRNSYNEQFF. This sequence joins TRBV7-9 and TRBJ2-1, with 8 bases fitting TRBD1. The CDR3 has 17 residues. Germline loops: CDR1 SEHNR, CDR2 FQNEAQ (reference sequence). Trimming cost V 5 bases and J 0 bases; bases outside gene matches: 9.

This clonotype came up a few times. The J gene is TRBJ1-2, the V gene TRBV4-2, with D possibly TRBD1 on 5 matching bases. There are 13 residues in the CDR3. V lost 1 base and J lost 7, with 10 bases in between. Germline CDR1 LGHNA, CDR2 YNFKEQ. The CDR3 sequence: CASSQAGDFGYTF. The CDR3 nucleotides read TGTGCCAGCAGCCAAGCTGGGGACTTTGGCTACACCTTC.

In this sample, this clonotype turned up a few times. The chain recombines TRBV5-1 with TRBJ1-1; possible D gene TRBD1, 5 bases. The germline V gene has CDR1 SGHRS and CDR2 YFSETQ. The CDR3 sequence is 15 residues long. With 4 bases removed from V and 1 base from J, the gap between germline ends came to 14 bases. The DNA for the CDR3 is TGCGCCAGCAGCGCAGCGGGACGGAGGAACACTGAAGCTTTCTTT. Its translation is CASSAAGRRNTEAFF.

The chain is built from TRBV5-4 and TRBJ2-2, with D tentatively TRBD2 (6 bases). V gave up 4 bases and J gave up 0 bases, with 13 bases separating them. Germline V lookup: CDR1 SGHNT, CDR2 YYREEE (reference sequence). The CDR3 has 16 amino acids. Here the CDR3 DNA reads TGTGCCAGCAGCCGGGTTGCGGGGACGAACACCGGGGAGCTGTTTTTT. As protein: CASSRVAGTNTGELFF. Looking up the rest from reference TRBV5-4 and TRBJ2-2 gives the full variable domain: ETGVTQSPTHLIKTRGQQVTLRCSSQSGHNTVSWYQQALGQGPQFIFQYYREEENGRGNFPPRFSGLQFPNYSSELNVNALELDDSALYLCASSRVAGTNTGELFFGEGSRLTVL.

This clonotype was seen repeatedly, ten times or more. The chain carries TRBV10-3 and TRBJ2-7, with D maybe TRBD1 (6 bases). The V gene's germline CDR1 is ENHRY and CDR2 SYGVKD. This CDR3 region has 13 residues. Trimming left V 11 bases short and J 0 bases short, with 14 bases between. CDR3 region: CAARDTFSYEQYF. CDR3 nucleotide sequence: TGTGCCGCTAGGGACACCTTCTCCTACGAGCAGTACTTC.

This clonotype was seen a few times. V usage is TRBV7-2 and J usage is TRBJ1-1, with 7 bases lining up with TRBD1. Germline V gives CDR1 SGHTA, CDR2 FQGNSA. J was trimmed by 5 bases and V by 8 bases; bases with no gene match: 8. This CDR3 comprises 13 residues. The CDR3 DNA follows: TGTGCCAGCCTACTACAGGGGCGAACTGAAGCTTTCTTT. It translates to CASLLQGRTEAFF.

Only a few counts were recorded for this clonotype. The V and J genes are TRBV18 and TRBJ1-1; no reliable D call. The CDR3 consists of 13 residues. Trimming removed 0 bases at V and 6 bases at J, with 8 bases between. The germline V gene encodes CDR1 KGHSH and CDR2 LQKENI. CDR3 region: CASSPPSSSEAFF. In DNA form, the CDR3 reads TGTGCCAGCTCACCACCGTCCAGCTCTGAAGCTTTCTTT.

Many counts were recorded for this clonotype. CDR3 residues: CASSPPGPLSEQYV. The CDR3 bases are TGTGCCAGCAGTCCTCCGGGACCCCTGTCCGAGCAGTACGTC. J is TRBJ2-7 and V is TRBV12-3 or TRBV12-4; D assignment may be TRBD1 or TRBD2 (5 bases each). V was shortened by 5 bases and J by 6 bases, with 17 bases between the two germline ends. This CDR3 comprises 14 residues.

The chain links TRBV2 to TRBJ1-4, with no clear D. Germline V lookup: CDR1 SNHLY, CDR2 FYNNEI. The CDR3 totals 19 residues. V was clipped by 5 bases and J by 3 bases, with 25 bases between them. The CDR3 loop is CASSKSRPRVTGANEKLFF. The CDR3 nucleotides are TGTGCCAGCAGTAAGAGCCGGCCCCGGGTGACCGGGGCTAATGAAAAACTGTTTTTT.

This clonotype was seen at least ten times. The chain employs TRBV4-3 and TRBJ1-1; D call uncertain. Per germline, CDR1 LGHNA and CDR2 YSLEER. Trimming took off 0 bases at V and 7 bases at J, with 9 bases between the two ends. The CDR3 has 13 amino acids. Written as DNA, the CDR3 is TGCGCCAGCAGCCAAGAACATTGGGGTGAAGCTTTCTTT. Residues: CASSQEHWGEAFF.

CDR3 nucleotides: TGTGCCAGCAGTTGGACAGTTAGCAATCAGCCCCAGCATTTT. Translation gives CASSWTVSNQPQHF. The chain has TRBV7-2 and TRBJ1-5; the D gene is possibly TRBD1 (6 bases). The ends were cut back, 6 bases at V and 0 bases at J, with 9 bases in the middle. Per germline, CDR1 SGHTA and CDR2 FQGNSA. The CDR3 totals 14 residues.

This clonotype occurred a few times. The rearrangement links TRBV5-4 to TRBJ2-2; 14 bases map to TRBD2. Germline CDR1 and CDR2: SGHNT and YYREEE (reference sequence). This CDR3 contains 17 residues. The ends lost 5 bases at V and 0 bases at J; junction bases unmatched: 3. CDR3 nucleotides: TGTGCCAGCAGTTCGGGACTAGCGGGGGCGAACACCGGGGAGCTGTTTTTT. Translated: CASSSGLAGANTGELFF. Full variable domain (rest looked up from reference TRBV5-4 and TRBJ2-2): ETGVTQSPTHLIKTRGQQVTLRCSSQSGHNTVSWYQQALGQGPQFIFQYYREEENGRGNFPPRFSGLQFPNYSSELNVNALELDDSALYLCASSSGLAGANTGELFFGEGSRLTVL.

Many counts were recorded for this clonotype. The V gene is TRBV7-6, the J gene TRBJ2-7, with unresolved D. The V gene's germline CDR1 is SGHVS and CDR2 FNYEAQ. The CDR3 length is 14 residues. The V and J ends lost 8 bases and 6 bases respectively, with 20 bases between them. In DNA form, the CDR3 reads TGTGCCAGCCTCCTAACTCCCGGGTATGGCGAGCAGTACTTC. The encoded protein is CASLLTPGYGEQYF.